This T cell receptor (beta chain) originates from a study of Tregs in tolerant kidney transplant recipients. Study results and caveats: Tregs expanded with activated donor B cells seemed most donor-specific.

As concerns this clone: Its antigen remains unknown.

Method: immunoSEQ multiplex PCR; TCRdb's copy keeps in-frame clones and lacks some. The data contain roughly 86,000 clones, roughly 93% of them singletons. With 4 bases removed from V and 5 bases from J, the gap between germline ends came to 12 bases. The germline V gene has CDR1 SGHTA and CDR2 FQGNSA. This CDR3 region has 14 residues. Related graft donors supplied nonmyeloablative bone marrow transplants, and mixed chimerism was transient. The receptor was isolated from a human patient who received a combined kidney and bone marrow transplant. Certain T cells may be donor cells from the graft. The chain uses TRBV7-2 and TRBJ1-5, with D possibly being TRBD1 (5 bases). The starting material was CD4+ T cells from blood (PBMCs), obtained 12 months after the transplant. The CDR3 DNA reads as TGTGCCAGCAGCTCCAGGGATAATTATCAGCCCCAGCATTTT. Translated: CASSSRDNYQPQHF.